One sample yielded the 25 T cell receptor beta chains listed below, sequenced in a study of cytomegalovirus exposure and HLA in healthy donors. The PCR ran on 60 Vbeta and 13 Jbeta primers. Repertoires were generated with immunoSEQ multiplex PCR, while TCRdb's copy carries only in-frame clones and drops some. The repertoire has more than 130,000 clones, roughly 79% of them found once; the top ten carry roughly 3%. Sequencing was done on a sample of PBMCs. Receptor source: a male donor in good health and CMV-seronegative.

Here the CDR3 DNA reads TGTGCCTGGAGTCCCCAGCGGGGGGGCTGGGGGCAAGAGACCCAGTACTTC. Translation: CAWSPQRGGWGQETQYF. The chain is built from TRBV30 and TRBJ2-5, with TRBD2 matching 10 bases. Germline V CDR1 and CDR2: GTSNPN, SVGIG (reference sequence). The CDR3 runs 17 residues. V was pared by 2 bases and J by 2 bases, with 11 bases of the junction left unmatched.

The chain combines TRBV7-3 with TRBJ1-1; the match to TRBD1 covers 7 bases. V lost 4 bases, J lost 5 bases, and 7 bases stayed unmatched. The germline V gene encodes CDR1 SGHTA and CDR2 FQGTGA. The length of the CDR3 is 14 residues. The chain's CDR3 is CASSSQGFGTEAFF. The CDR3 DNA is TGTGCCAGCAGCTCACAGGGGTTTGGGACTGAAGCTTTCTTT.

The rearrangement links TRBV2 to TRBJ2-2, with 9 nucleotides matching TRBD1. The CDR3 loop spans 14 amino acids. V trimming: 6 bases; J trimming: 4 bases; junction bases outside the gene matches: 3. Germline-derived CDR1 and CDR2 are SNHLY and FYNNEI. CDR3 DNA sequence: TGTGCCAGCAGAAAGACAGGGGGCACCGGGGAGCTGTTTTTT. Its translation: CASRKTGGTGELFF.

This clone appeared a few times. This specimen includes other DNA sequences encoding the same CDR3. The V gene is TRBV4-1, the J gene TRBJ2-7, with 9 bases lining up with TRBD1. The CDR3 sequence is 16 residues long. V shed 4 bases and J 5 bases; nucleotides not matched to a gene: 12. Germline lookup yields CDR1 MGHRA and CDR2 YSYEKL. CDR3 protein: CASSRAAGTGYHEQYF. CDR3 DNA sequence: TGCGCCAGCAGCCGGGCTGCCGGGACAGGGTACCACGAGCAGTACTTC.

V gene TRBV19 combines with J gene TRBJ1-1; 9 bases are a match to TRBD1. CDR1 LNHDA and CDR2 SQIVND come from the germline V gene (reference sequence). J gave up 2 bases and V 4 bases, and 8 bases lay outside the gene matches. The CDR3 is 16 residues long. CDR3 amino acids: CASSKGQGSSNTEAFF. For the CDR3, the DNA is TGTGCCAGTAGTAAAGGACAGGGGAGTTCTAACACTGAAGCTTTCTTT.

V usage is TRBV30 and J usage is TRBJ1-4; 7 bases are a match to TRBD1. Losses at the gene ends were 2 bases for V and 3 bases for J; bases not matched to a gene: 9. This CDR3 comprises 16 residues. CDR1 GTSNPN and CDR2 SVGIG come from the germline V gene (reference sequence). CDR3: CAWSPPRTGSNEKLFF. The CDR3, as DNA: TGTGCCTGGAGTCCCCCCCGGACAGGCTCTAATGAAAAACTGTTTTTT.

The V gene is TRBV30, the J gene TRBJ1-1, with D tentatively TRBD1 (5 bases). Trimming pared 3 bases from V and 0 bases from J, leaving 17 bases between. The CDR3 extends over 16 amino acids. Looked up from germline, CDR1 is GTSNPN and CDR2 is SVGIG (reference sequence). CDR3 loop: CAWSLWTRSLNTEAFF. The CDR3 region has the DNA TGTGCCTGGAGCCTGTGGACAAGATCTCTGAACACTGAAGCTTTCTTT.

This clone is a singleton in its sample. This rearrangement joins TRBV10-2 to TRBJ1-2; D is perhaps TRBD1 (5 bases). This CDR3 contains 13 residues. Germline loops: CDR1 WSHSY, CDR2 SAAADI. The V gene lost 7 bases and the J gene lost 4 bases, with 13 bases spanning the gap. The CDR3 region is CASTAQGIYGYTF. The CDR3 DNA reads TGCGCCAGCACCGCGCAGGGAATCTATGGCTACACCTTC.

The rearrangement uses TRBV6-5 and TRBJ1-1; no definite D call. Trimming took 2 bases from V and 4 from J, leaving 11 bases between them. CDR1 and CDR2 (germline): MNHEY, SVGAGI. The CDR3 runs to 14 residues. The CDR3 DNA reads TGTGCCAGCAGTTACGCGGAGGGAGGCACTGAAGCTTTCTTT. Translating it yields CASSYAEGGTEAFF.

The chain uses TRBV14 and TRBJ2-1; 7 bases fit TRBD1. Germline V lookup: CDR1 SGHDN, CDR2 FVKESK. V dropped 1 base and J dropped 6; count of bases not matched to a gene: 3. The CDR3 consists of 14 residues. CDR3 nucleotide sequence: TGTGCCAGCAGCCAAGGACAGGGAGTCAATGAGCAGTTCTTC. Amino acid sequence: CASSQGQGVNEQFF.

DNA of the CDR3: TGTGCCAGCAGCATAATTAGCGGGGGGGCCCCAGATACGCAGTATTTT. The encoded protein is CASSIISGGAPDTQYF. The chain couples TRBV5-6 to TRBJ2-3, with 11 bases aligning to TRBD2. Losses at the gene ends were 4 bases for V and 4 bases for J; bases not matched to a gene: 8. Germline CDR1 SGHDT, CDR2 YYEEEE. This CDR3 is built from 16 residues.

The chain has TRBV5-1 and TRBJ2-5; 10 bases map to TRBD1. Germline CDR1 and CDR2: SGHRS and YFSETQ. This CDR3 region has 15 residues. Trimming at V came to 3 bases and at J to 3 bases, leaving 5 bases not matched to a gene. The CDR3 protein is CASSSRTGGKETQYF. As DNA, the CDR3 is TGCGCCAGCAGCTCAAGGACAGGGGGTAAAGAGACCCAGTACTTC. Together with reference TRBV5-1 and TRBJ2-5, the CDR3 gives the full variable domain: KAGVTQTPRYLIKTRGQQVTLSCSPISGHRSVSWYQQTPGQGLQFLFEYFSETQRNKGNFPGRFSGRQFSNSRSEMNVSTLELGDSALYLCASSSRTGGKETQYFGPGTRLLVL.

Worth noting for this clone: Other DNA sequences from this sample encode an identical CDR3 as well. V and J are TRBV2 and TRBJ1-2; a possible D gene is TRBD1 (6 bases). Trimming cost V 4 bases and J 1 base, with 7 bases left between them. The CDR3 is 13 amino acids. Germline CDR1 is SNHLY and CDR2 is FYNNEI. Written as DNA, the CDR3 is TGTGCCAGCAGTGTGGACAGTAACTATGGCTACACCTTC. It encodes CASSVDSNYGYTF.

The chain joins TRBV19 to TRBJ1-1, with a tentative D call TRBD1 (6 bases). V was trimmed by 3 bases and J by 3 bases, leaving 11 bases between them. The germline CDR1 and CDR2 sequences are LNHDA and SQIVND (reference sequence). The CDR3 spans 14 residues. Written as DNA, the CDR3 is TGTGCCAGTAGTATTGGGGGCGCGGACACTGAAGCTTTCTTT. Residues: CASSIGGADTEAFF.

The chain has TRBV5-1 and TRBJ2-5; 9 nucleotides line up with TRBD1. The CDR3 has 15 amino acids. Losses at the gene ends were 0 bases for V and 2 bases for J; bases not matched to a gene: 2. Germline CDR1 is SGHRS and CDR2 is YFSETQ. CDR3 in amino acids: CASSLGTGVQETQYF. The CDR3, as DNA: TGCGCCAGCAGCTTGGGGACAGGGGTTCAAGAGACCCAGTACTTC. Combining the CDR3 with reference TRBV5-1 and TRBJ2-5 gives the whole variable domain KAGVTQTPRYLIKTRGQQVTLSCSPISGHRSVSWYQQTPGQGLQFLFEYFSETQRNKGNFPGRFSGRQFSNSRSEMNVSTLELGDSALYLCASSLGTGVQETQYFGPGTRLLVL.

This clone was seen once. The chain couples TRBV7-3 to TRBJ2-7; TRBD2 matches at 8 bases. This CDR3 has 14 residues. The V gene end was trimmed by 4 bases and the J gene end by 6 bases; junction bases not matched to a gene: 8. The V gene's germline CDR1 is SGHTA and CDR2 FQGTGA. For the CDR3, the DNA is TGTGCCAGCAGCTCCGGAGGACTAGCAGGCGAGCAGTACTTC. Translation gives CASSSGGLAGEQYF.

This clone was seen a single time. This chain connects TRBV7-2 to TRBJ2-1; 12 bases fit TRBD2. The junction had 4 bases not matched to a gene; V was cut back by 3 bases and J by 7 bases. Germline lookup yields CDR1 SGHTA and CDR2 FQGNSA. The CDR3 runs to 15 residues. Here the CDR3 reads CASSLTSGGRNEQFF. CDR3 DNA: TGTGCCAGCAGCTTGACTAGCGGGGGCCGTAATGAGCAGTTCTTC.

The count of this clone is one. The V and J genes are TRBV14 and TRBJ2-1; D is perhaps TRBD1 (6 bases). Looked up from germline, CDR1 is SGHDN and CDR2 is FVKESK. The CDR3 totals 15 residues. Trimming pared 2 bases from V and 5 bases from J, leaving 13 bases between. CDR3 bases: TGTGCCAGCAGCCAACTCCACCGACAGGACAATGAGCAGTTCTTC. The encoded protein is CASSQLHRQDNEQFF.

The V and J genes are TRBV5-6 and TRBJ2-5, with 9 bases aligning to TRBD1. Unmatched junction bases numbered 2, after V lost 0 bases and J lost 5 bases. Germline assignment: CDR1 SGHDT and CDR2 YYEEEE. The CDR3 contains 14 residues. CDR3 coding DNA: TGTGCCAGCAGCTTGGGGGACAGGGCGGAGACCCAGTACTTC. Translation gives CASSLGDRAETQYF.

Note on this clone: One end of the junction fails to match germline, which may point to a read error. This chain connects TRBV6-1 to TRBJ1-2; D gene unclear. The CDR3 is made up of 13 amino acids. Germline V gene lookup returns CDR1 MNHNS and CDR2 SASEGT. CDR3 nucleotide sequence: TGTGCCAGCAAGGCGGCCGGAGGCTATGGCTACCCCTTC. The encoded protein is CASKAAGGYGYPF.

The chain recombines TRBV7-9 with TRBJ2-2; 7 nucleotides line up with TRBD2. V gave up 4 bases and J gave up 4 bases; unmatched junction bases: 3. The CDR3 runs to 14 residues. Germline V gene sequence: CDR1 SEHNR, CDR2 FQNEAQ (reference sequence). The CDR3 is CASSSLAATGELFF. The CDR3 bases are TGTGCCAGCAGCTCGCTAGCGGCCACCGGGGAGCTGTTTTTT.

Only a few counts were recorded for this clone. The junction departs from germline at one end; a sequencing error may be responsible. The chain carries TRBV27 and TRBJ1-2; D gene uncertain. Germline CDR1 and CDR2: MNHEY and SMNVEV (reference sequence). There are 17 residues in the CDR3. The chain's CDR3 is CASSWSPYELLNDGYTF. DNA for the CDR3: TGTGCCAGCAGTTGGTCACCGTATGAGCTCCTTAACGATGGCTACACCTTC.

The chain has TRBV27 and TRBJ1-6; a weak D match, TRBD1 (5 bases). V gave up 2 bases and J gave up 2 bases, with 19 bases separating them. There are 19 residues in the CDR3. Germline assignment: CDR1 MNHEY and CDR2 SMNVEV (reference sequence). The CDR3 DNA reads TGTGCCAGCAGTTTAGGAACCCCAGGGTTTAGGACCTATAATTCACCCCTCCACTTT. This gives the protein CASSLGTPGFRTYNSPLHF.

The chain joins TRBV5-1 to TRBJ2-7; D is possibly TRBD2 (6 bases). Trimming pared 4 bases from V and 6 bases from J, leaving 11 bases between. This CDR3 comprises 12 residues. Germline V gene data show CDR1 as SGHRS and CDR2 as YFSETQ. CDR3 sequence: CASSPSGVEQYF. The CDR3 bases are TGCGCCAGCAGCCCCTCGGGGGTCGAGCAGTACTTC.

V and J are TRBV11-2 and TRBJ1-4, with TRBD1 as a possible D gene (5 bases). Trimming took off 4 bases at V and 3 bases at J, with 12 bases between the two ends. CDR1 is SGHAT, CDR2 FQNNGV, per germline. The CDR3 is 15 residues long. In DNA, the CDR3 is TGTGCCAGCAGCTCTCAGGGAATTGCTAATGAAAAACTGTTTTTT. Protein product: CASSSQGIANEKLFF.